This TCR beta chain was documented in a study of blood T cell repertoires in COVID-19. Overall study context: Sites across the United States, Italy and Spain contributed samples from acute and convalescent COVID-19. T cells, B-cell-depleted T cells, or PBMCs supplied cDNA or gDNA.

V was clipped by 4 bases and J by 0 bases, with 13 bases between them. The CDR3 is 16 residues long. CDR1 is LGHDT and CDR2 is YNNKEL in the germline V gene (reference sequence). TCRdb keeps only in-frame clones here, not all; method: immunoSEQ multiplex PCR. The data contain fewer than 75,000 clones, around 92% of them singletons. The sample consisted of peripheral blood. The chain employs TRBV3-1 (or the pseudogene TRBV3-2) and TRBJ2-1; possible D gene TRBD1, 5 bases. The sequence was collected from a man in his sixties with acute or convalescent COVID-19. This chain's CDR3 is CASSRDSIYSYNEQFF. The CDR3 coding sequence is TGTGCCAGCAGCCGCGACAGTATATACTCCTACAATGAGCAGTTCTTC.